This TCR beta chain was captured by sequencing in a study of blood T cells in healthy people across ages. The sample providers were healthy Caucasian people from Russia, aged about 6 to 95. Each sample used at least 6 million PBMCs. Per individual sample, total RNA of at least 5 micrograms was extracted. The germline CDR1 and CDR2 sequences are SGHRS and YFSETQ. The V segment lost 4 bases and the J segment 0 bases; nucleotides outside the gene matches: 5. The CDR3 is 15 amino acids. The second PCR ran roughly 6 to 11 cycles with a sample-barcoded 5' primer and J-beta primers. TCRdb recomputed calls from the 5' RACE reads with MiXCR, one row per CDR3 protein. This sample has around 1.7 million distinct CDR3 sequences, with roughly 30% found just once.

Material for sequencing was blood. This rearrangement joins TRBV5-1 to TRBJ1-1, with TRBD1 matching 8 bases. The receptor was isolated from a woman aged 25 to 39 in good health. CDR3 sequence reads: CASSAQTGVNTEAFF. As DNA, the CDR3 is TGCGCCAGCAGCGCACAGACAGGGGTGAACACTGAAGCTTTCTTT.